One sample yielded the 27 T cell receptor beta chains listed below, sequenced in a study of beta chain features in type 1 diabetes. The whole isolated RNA underwent reverse transcription, so sequencing captured expressed TCRB transcripts. Using immunoSEQ multiplex PCR, the repertoire was profiled, and TCRdb retains in-frame clones only, with some absent. The repertoire holds about 140,000 clones, with 9.7% as singletons. The sample was central memory CD4+ T cells from blood. These TCRs come from a middle-aged woman in good health.

There are a few counts of this clone. V gene TRBV13 combines with J gene TRBJ2-7; 9 positions agree with TRBD2. V lost 5 bases and J lost 7; bases outside the gene matches: 18. Germline CDR1 and CDR2: PRHDT and FYEKMQ (reference sequence). This CDR3 contains 17 residues. The CDR3 loop reads CASSATPSGGTPGEQYF. For the CDR3, the DNA is TGTGCCAGCAGCGCAACCCCAAGCGGGGGGACCCCGGGTGAGCAGTACTTC.

A few counts support this clone. V usage is TRBV23-1 and J usage is TRBJ2-3, with a weak D call TRBD1 (6 bases). TRBV23-1 is annotated as an ORF whose role is uncertain. The V end lost 6 bases, the J end lost 3 bases, and 13 bases lay between the germline ends. The CDR3 contains 14 residues. The chain's CDR3 is CASSSQGMTDTQYF. The CDR3 DNA follows: TGCGCCAGCAGCTCCCAGGGGATGACAGATACGCAGTATTTT.

The V and J genes are TRBV30 and TRBJ2-1; TRBD1 aligns across 7 bases. Germline CDR1 is GTSNPN and CDR2 is SVGIG (reference sequence). J lost 6 bases, V lost 6 bases, and 17 bases had no gene match. CDR3 length equals 16 residues. Written as DNA, the CDR3 is TGTGCCTGTCGAATTTGGGACAGCGCTATGGGCAATGAGCAGTTCTTC. This codes for CACRIWDSAMGNEQFF. Filled out from reference TRBV30 and TRBJ2-1, the complete variable domain reads SQTIHQWPATLVQPVGSPLSLECTVEGTSNPNLYWYRQAAGRGLQLLFYSVGIGQISSEVPQNLSASRPQDRQFILSSKKLLLSDSGFYLCACRIWDSAMGNEQFFGPGTRLTVL.

This chain joins TRBV11-3 and TRBJ2-2; D not resolved. The CDR3 is 12 residues long. Looked up from germline, CDR1 is SGHNT and CDR2 is YENEEA. V lost 1 base to trimming and J lost 6 bases, with 3 bases between them. The CDR3 loop reads CASSLGAGELFF. The DNA of the CDR3 is TGTGCCAGCAGCTTAGGAGCCGGGGAGCTGTTTTTT.

The CDR3 DNA follows: TGTGCCAGCAGCCCACAGCGGGGGACCTCCTACGAGCAGTACTTC. Residues: CASSPQRGTSYEQYF. The chain carries TRBV7-2 and TRBJ2-7; 8 bases line up with TRBD2. Germline-derived CDR1 and CDR2 are SGHTA and FQGNSA. Trimming at V came to 5 bases and at J to 0 bases, leaving 6 bases not matched to a gene. The CDR3 has 15 amino acids.

This clone has a handful of counts. V is TRBV7-8 and J is TRBJ1-2; 7 bases are a match to TRBD1. CDR3 length: 17 residues. J gave up 1 base and V 5 bases, and 13 bases lay outside the gene matches. Germline CDR1 SGHVS, CDR2 FQNEAQ. CDR3 nucleotide sequence: TGTGCCAGCAGCGCCCGACAGGGCTCTATCATTAACTATGGCTACACCTTC. Residues: CASSARQGSIINYGYTF. Full variable domain (rest looked up from reference TRBV7-8 and TRBJ1-2): GAGVSQSPRYKVAKRGQDVALRCDPISGHVSLFWYQQALGQGPEFLTYFQNEAQLDKSGLPSDRFFAERPEGSVSTLKIQRTQQEDSAVYLCASSARQGSIINYGYTFGSGTRLTVV.

This clone was counted between two and nine times. The genes are TRBV18 and TRBJ2-2, with TRBD1 as a possible D gene (5 bases). The germline V gene has CDR1 KGHSH and CDR2 LQKENI. Trimming removed 3 bases at V and 4 bases at J, with 12 bases between. The CDR3 loop spans 15 amino acids. CDR3 bases: TGTGCCAGCTCACCGGCAGGGTGGTCCACCGGGGAGCTGTTTTTT. Protein product: CASSPAGWSTGELFF.

This clone was observed a handful of times. The CDR3 DNA follows: TGCAGCGAACCCGGGACAGGGGGTAACTATGGCTACACCTTC. Amino acid sequence: CSEPGTGGNYGYTF. V and J are TRBV29-1 and TRBJ1-2; 11 nucleotides align to TRBD1. CDR1 is SQVTM and CDR2 is ANQGSEA in the germline V gene. The CDR3 has 14 amino acids. V was pared by 7 bases and J by 1 base, with 5 bases of the junction left unmatched.

The rearrangement uses TRBV29-1 and TRBJ1-4; tentatively, D is TRBD1 (6 bases). The length of the CDR3 is 14 residues. Germline CDR1 reads SQVTM; CDR2 reads ANQGSEA. Between the trimmed V and J ends, which lost 1 base and 8 bases, there was a span of 14 bases. The CDR3: CSVEGGRGGEKLFF. CDR3 DNA: TGCAGCGTTGAAGGAGGCAGGGGTGGGGAAAAACTGTTTTTT.

This clone showed up just a few times. This chain links TRBV2 with TRBJ1-5, with 10 nucleotides matching TRBD1. After removal of 7 bases from V and 5 bases from J, the junction contained 2 bases not matched to a gene. Germline values: CDR1 SNHLY, CDR2 FYNNEI. The CDR3 is made up of 13 amino acids. CDR3 protein: CASKTGGHQPQHF. The CDR3 coding sequence is TGTGCCAGCAAGACAGGGGGCCATCAGCCCCAGCATTTT.

The V gene is TRBV15, the J gene TRBJ2-3; 8 nucleotides line up with TRBD1. Germline CDR1 LNHNV, CDR2 YYDKDF (reference sequence). CDR3 size: 16 residues. The J segment lost 5 bases and the V segment lost 3 bases, leaving 10 bases of the junction unmatched. The CDR3 here is CATSSQRGQGQDTQYF. In DNA, the CDR3 is TGTGCCACCAGCAGCCAAAGAGGACAGGGTCAAGATACGCAGTATTTT.

The chain uses TRBV7-9 and TRBJ1-6; D gene uncertain. V shed 2 bases and J shed 10 bases, with 12 bases lying between them. This CDR3 comprises 14 residues. Germline lookup yields CDR1 SEHNR and CDR2 FQNEAQ (reference sequence). CDR3: CASSLTESGSPLHF. CDR3 DNA: TGTGCCAGCAGCTTAACAGAATCGGGATCACCCCTCCACTTT.

The chain employs TRBV7-9 and TRBJ2-3, with 10 bases aligning to TRBD2. Germline trimming cut 5 bases from V and 3 bases from J; bases unmatched to any gene: 5. Germline V gene sequence: CDR1 SEHNR, CDR2 FQNEAQ (reference sequence). This CDR3 region has 15 residues. CDR3 in DNA: TGTGCCAGCAGCCCTGTTAGCGGGGGGACAGATACGCAGTATTTT. Residues: CASSPVSGGTDTQYF.

This clone turned up a few times. The chain joins TRBV7-6 to TRBJ1-3, with 9 bases matching TRBD1. The V and J ends lost 4 bases and 7 bases, in that order; junction bases with no gene match: 11. CDR1 is SGHVS and CDR2 is FNYEAQ in the germline V gene. This CDR3 contains 16 residues. The CDR3 loop reads CASSSQGWDRDNTIYF. Written as DNA, the CDR3 is TGTGCCAGCAGCTCCCAAGGTTGGGACAGGGACAACACCATATATTTT.

This clone was found many times. This rearrangement joins TRBV28 to TRBJ2-3, with no clear D. Germline assignment: CDR1 MDHEN and CDR2 SYDVKM. V dropped 3 bases and J dropped 2 bases, with 18 bases sitting between them. The CDR3 contains 17 residues. In DNA, the CDR3 is TGTGCCAGCAGTTTCATTCGAAGGAGTGAGCTCACAGATACGCAGTATTTT. Protein sequence: CASSFIRRSELTDTQYF.

This chain connects TRBV7-8 to TRBJ1-5; D is undetermined. V lost 6 bases to trimming and J lost 4 bases, with 10 bases between them. The CDR3 contains 13 residues. Per germline, CDR1 SGHVS and CDR2 FQNEAQ. The chain's CDR3 is CASRSRENQPQHF. In nucleotides, the CDR3 is TGTGCCAGCAGATCGAGGGAAAATCAGCCCCAGCATTTT.

This clone was seen a few times. The chain joins TRBV4-3 to TRBJ2-3, with 8 bases identical to TRBD1. The germline V gene encodes CDR1 LGHNA and CDR2 YSLEER. This CDR3 has 15 residues. V shed 0 bases, J shed 5 bases, and the junction held 4 bases outside the gene matches. Written as DNA, the CDR3 is TGCGCCAGCAGCCAAGATGACAGGGGTGGAGATACGCAGTATTTT. Translation gives CASSQDDRGGDTQYF.

This clone has a handful of counts. The V and J genes are TRBV23-1 and TRBJ1-5, with TRBD1 matching 9 bases. TRBV23-1 belongs to the ORF category, with a function that is uncertain. This CDR3 spans 16 amino acids. V lost 0 bases to trimming and J lost 7 bases; unmatched junction nucleotides: 7. CDR3 region: CASSQSGGQGVQPQHF. The CDR3 region has the DNA TGCGCCAGCAGTCAATCGGGGGGACAGGGAGTGCAGCCCCAGCATTTT.

This clone was counted between two and nine times. The rearrangement uses TRBV19 and TRBJ1-2; a possible D gene is TRBD1 (5 bases). The CDR3 runs 13 residues. Germline CDR1 LNHDA, CDR2 SQIVND (reference sequence). The germline V and J ends were trimmed by 6 bases and 8 bases, with 16 bases remaining between them. In DNA, the CDR3 is TGTGCCAGTAGGGCCAGGGCGGATGCGGGCTACACCTTC. Protein product: CASRARADAGYTF.

The table lists this clone with a few counts. The rearrangement links TRBV15 to TRBJ1-2, with 12 bases fitting TRBD1. J lost 2 bases, V lost 5 bases, and 6 bases had no gene match. From germline, CDR1 is LNHNV and CDR2 YYDKDF (reference sequence). The CDR3 length is 16 residues. The CDR3 loop is CATSLRDRGHNYGYTF. CDR3 nucleotides: TGTGCCACCAGCCTAAGGGACAGGGGGCACAACTATGGCTACACCTTC.

Ten or more counts support this clone. This chain uses TRBV5-4 with TRBJ2-5; perhaps TRBD1 as D (6 bases). Germline-derived CDR1 and CDR2 are SGHNT and YYREEE (reference sequence). Trimming removed 4 bases at V and 5 bases at J, with 15 bases between. CDR3 size: 14 residues. The CDR3 loop reads CASSGPYQGETQYF. The CDR3 DNA follows: TGTGCCAGCAGCGGGCCCTACCAGGGGGAGACCCAGTACTTC. Combining the CDR3 with reference TRBV5-4 and TRBJ2-5 gives the whole variable domain ETGVTQSPTHLIKTRGQQVTLRCSSQSGHNTVSWYQQALGQGPQFIFQYYREEENGRGNFPPRFSGLQFPNYSSELNVNALELDDSALYLCASSGPYQGETQYFGPGTRLLVL.

This clone occurred a few times. This chain uses TRBV5-6 with TRBJ2-6, with 8 bases that match TRBD1. This CDR3 spans 18 amino acids. V lost 2 bases to trimming and J lost 4 bases; unmatched junction nucleotides: 11. CDR1 is SGHDT and CDR2 is YYEEEE in the germline V gene. The CDR3 DNA follows: TGTGCCAGCAGCTTCCGGACAGGGATCTTGGCCGGGGCCAACGTCCTGACTTTC. The encoded protein is CASSFRTGILAGANVLTF.

This sequence joins TRBV2 and TRBJ2-7; 7 bases are shared with TRBD2. The CDR3 runs 13 residues. The V gene end was trimmed by 7 bases and the J gene end by 2 bases; junction bases not matched to a gene: 5. CDR1 SNHLY and CDR2 FYNNEI come from the germline V gene. The CDR3 loop reads CASNRGSAYEQYF. The CDR3 region has the DNA TGTGCCAGCAATCGCGGGAGCGCCTACGAGCAGTACTTC.

This chain joins TRBV5-1 and TRBJ2-1, with 7 bases identical to TRBD1. CDR1 is SGHRS and CDR2 is YFSETQ in the germline V gene. The CDR3 is 13 residues long. The trim removed 5 bases at V and 6 bases at J, leaving 5 bases unmatched. The CDR3 DNA sequence: TGCGCCAGCAGTACCGGGACAGTCAATGAGCAGTTCTTC. Its translation: CASSTGTVNEQFF. Filled out from reference TRBV5-1 and TRBJ2-1, the complete variable domain reads KAGVTQTPRYLIKTRGQQVTLSCSPISGHRSVSWYQQTPGQGLQFLFEYFSETQRNKGNFPGRFSGRQFSNSRSEMNVSTLELGDSALYLCASSTGTVNEQFFGPGTRLTVL.

CDR3 coding DNA: TGTGCCAGCAGCTTAGTGGCAGGGGGCTGGGACGAGCAGTACTTC. This translates into CASSLVAGGWDEQYF. The V gene is TRBV7-9, the J gene TRBJ2-7; 8 nucleotides agree with TRBD1. The V segment lost 1 base and the J segment 5 bases; nucleotides outside the gene matches: 7. Germline values: CDR1 SEHNR, CDR2 FQNEAQ (reference sequence). The CDR3 sequence is 15 residues long.

V is TRBV2 and J is TRBJ2-3; TRBD1 matches at 9 bases. V was clipped by 6 bases and J by 3 bases; unmatched bases: 4. Per the germline V gene, CDR1 is SNHLY and CDR2 is FYNNEI. The CDR3 loop spans 14 amino acids. The CDR3 nucleotides are TGTGCCAGCAGCGCGGACAGGGGTACAGATACGCAGTATTTT. This translates into CASSADRGTDTQYF.

This clone was found a few times. The J gene is TRBJ1-2, the V gene TRBV29-1; D is unclear. CDR1 SQVTM and CDR2 ANQGSEA come from the germline V gene. Trimming pared 2 bases from V and 6 bases from J, leaving 7 bases between. CDR3 length equals 11 residues. This CDR3 is CSVETGNGYTF. The CDR3 DNA is TGCAGCGTTGAAACGGGGAATGGCTACACCTTC.